The 32 T cell receptor beta chains in this list originate from one sample, sequenced in a study of T-cell reconstitution after alpha-beta-depleted transplantation in children. Researchers prepared the TCRbeta library using unique molecular identifiers, the study reports. MiXCR was run by TCRdb on the PCR reads, yielding one entry per CDR3 protein. The profile shows 480,000 or so distinct CDR3 sequences, 10% to 13% of them singletons. The sample consisted of PBMCs, taken before TCRalphabeta/CD19-depleted stem cell transplant. All receptors come from a child aged 2 to 9 with inherited bone marrow failure, due to receive a stem cell transplant.

This clonotype was found many times. The chain combines TRBV12-3 or TRBV12-4 with TRBJ1-5; D possibly corresponds to TRBD1 (6 bases). V dropped 1 base and J dropped 3 bases, with 10 bases sitting between them. The CDR3 sequence is 15 residues long. Here the CDR3 DNA reads TGTGCCAGCAGTTTAGGGGGACAACTCAATCAGCCCCAGCATTTT. It codes for CASSLGGQLNQPQHF.

The chain employs TRBV11-2 and TRBJ1-5, with TRBD1 identical over 9 bases. CDR3 size: 18 residues. Per the germline V gene, CDR1 is SGHAT and CDR2 is FQNNGV. Trimming removed 5 bases from V and 1 base from J; junction bases left unmatched: 12. The CDR3 here is CASSRDRESIGSNQPQHF. The DNA of the CDR3 is TGTGCCAGCAGCCGGGACAGGGAAAGTATAGGGAGCAATCAGCCCCAGCATTTT.

This clonotype was detected only a few times. This chain joins TRBV29-1 and TRBJ1-2; D ambiguous. The CDR3 has 13 amino acids. Deletions cut 1 base from V and 0 bases from J, with 6 bases between. Germline loops: CDR1 SQVTM, CDR2 ANQGSEA. CDR3 region: CSVEARANYGYTF. The CDR3 DNA is TGCAGCGTTGAAGCGCGGGCTAACTATGGCTACACCTTC.

This clonotype occurred many times. The V and J genes are TRBV29-1 and TRBJ1-1; D is unclear. The V end was cut by 0 bases, the J end by 1 base, with 6 bases between. The CDR3 is 13 amino acids. Germline assignment: CDR1 SQVTM and CDR2 ANQGSEA. The chain's CDR3 is CSVEEKGNTEAFF. For the CDR3, the DNA is TGCAGCGTTGAAGAAAAAGGGAACACTGAAGCTTTCTTT.

J is TRBJ1-1 and V is TRBV7-2, with 9 bases fitting TRBD1. The CDR3 has 18 amino acids. Germline lookup yields CDR1 SGHTA and CDR2 FQGNSA. J lost 3 bases, V lost 1 base, and 12 bases had no gene match. The CDR3 DNA is TGTGCCAGCAGCTTAGTCACAGGGGGCGCCGTTTATCACACTGAAGCTTTCTTT. Amino acids: CASSLVTGGAVYHTEAFF. Variable domain in full (rest from reference TRBV7-2 and TRBJ1-1): GAGVSQSPSNKVTEKGKDVELRCDPISGHTALYWYRQSLGQGLEFLIYFQGNSAPDKSGLPSDRFSAERTGGSVSTLTIQRTQQEDSAVYLCASSLVTGGAVYHTEAFFGQGTRLTVV.

This clonotype was counted ten times or more. This chain connects TRBV5-1 to TRBJ2-2; D possibly matches TRBD1 or TRBD2 (9 bases each). The CDR3 totals 20 residues. Germline-derived CDR1 and CDR2 are SGHRS and YFSETQ. V was pared by 3 bases and J by 6 bases, with 30 bases between. CDR3 nucleotides: TGCGCCAGCAGCTGGGGGGACAGGGAACGGCGTCTAGCGGGATCCGGGGAGCTGTTTTTT. Encoded protein: CASSWGDRERRLAGSGELFF.

A note on this clonotype: This may be a read error, as it is one base from a much larger clone. V usage is TRBV6-1 and J usage is TRBJ2-1; a weak D match, TRBD2 (5 bases). V was shortened by 10 bases and J by 2 bases, with 18 bases between the two germline ends. There are 15 residues in the CDR3. Germline values: CDR1 MNHNS, CDR2 SASEGT. In DNA form, the CDR3 reads TGTGCCACACAAGTAGCGCCCAATACCTACAATGAGCAGTTCTTC. Its protein is CATQVAPNTYNEQFF.

J is TRBJ2-3 and V is TRBV5-6, with a tentative D call TRBD1 (7 bases). Trimming took off 4 bases at V and 1 base at J, with 13 bases between the two ends. This CDR3 has 15 amino acids. CDR1 SGHDT and CDR2 YYEEEE come from the germline V gene. In DNA, the CDR3 is TGTGCCAGCAGCAAGGGGGCTAGCGGCACAGATACGCAGTATTTT. It specifies CASSKGASGTDTQYF.

This clonotype was seen ten or more times. The genes are TRBV12-3 or TRBV12-4 and TRBJ2-1, with D tentatively TRBD1 (6 bases). With 5 bases removed from V and 8 bases from J, the gap between germline ends came to 16 bases. The CDR3 extends over 14 amino acids. DNA for the CDR3: TGTGCCAGCAGTGTCTCGGACAGAACCCATGAGCAGTTCTTC. Its protein product is CASSVSDRTHEQFF.

V gene TRBV6-2 or TRBV6-3 combines with J gene TRBJ1-5, with D maybe TRBD1 (6 bases). V gave up 0 bases and J gave up 9 bases, with 12 bases separating them. The length of the CDR3 is 14 residues. Looked up from germline, CDR1 is MNHEY and CDR2 is SVGEGT. Here the CDR3 reads CASSYSYREGPQHF. The CDR3 nucleotides are TGTGCCAGCAGTTACTCGTACAGGGAAGGGCCCCAGCATTTT.

This clonotype has a count of ten or more. The V gene is TRBV19, the J gene TRBJ2-5; D uncertain. Per germline, CDR1 LNHDA and CDR2 SQIVND (reference sequence). Trimming removed 6 bases from V and 7 bases from J, with 12 bases in between. The CDR3 spans 12 residues. CDR3 region: CASRPRSGTQYF. The CDR3 DNA is TGTGCCAGTAGGCCCAGAAGTGGGACCCAGTACTTC.

The CDR3 sequence is CASSLAVAGVAYEQYF. The DNA of the CDR3 is TGTGCCAGCAGTTTAGCCGTAGCGGGAGTGGCCTACGAGCAGTACTTC. The chain employs TRBV12-3 or TRBV12-4 and TRBJ2-7; 9 nucleotides match TRBD2. The CDR3 spans 16 residues. Germline trimming cut 0 bases from V and 2 bases from J; bases unmatched to any gene: 5.

This clonotype came up many times. This rearrangement joins TRBV4-3 to TRBJ2-1, with 7 nucleotides matching TRBD2. V was pared by 5 bases and J by 10 bases, with 14 bases of the junction left unmatched. From germline, CDR1 is LGHNA and CDR2 YSLEER. The CDR3 is 15 amino acids. Here the CDR3 reads CASSMGGGYVNEQFF. CDR3 nucleotides: TGCGCCAGCAGCATGGGGGGGGGATATGTAAACGAGCAGTTCTTC.

The sample holds a few counts of this clonotype. In nucleotides, the CDR3 is TGTGCCTGGGAAACAGGGAGGGCCACTGAAGCTTTCTTT. Amino acid sequence: CAWETGRATEAFF. This rearrangement joins TRBV30 to TRBJ1-1; TRBD1 is a possible D gene (6 bases). The CDR3 extends over 13 amino acids. The germline V gene has CDR1 GTSNPN and CDR2 SVGIG (reference sequence). V dropped 5 bases and J dropped 4 bases, with 14 bases sitting between them.

The table lists this clonotype with many counts. The V call is TRBV12-3 or TRBV12-4, the J call TRBJ2-7; a possible D gene is TRBD2 (5 bases). The CDR3 length is 13 residues. V was pared by 3 bases and J by 4 bases, with 10 bases between. The CDR3 loop is CASSFGVRYEQYF. DNA of the CDR3: TGTGCCAGCAGTTTCGGGGTCCGATACGAGCAGTACTTC.

This clonotype was seen ten or more times. The J gene is TRBJ1-1, the V gene TRBV20-1; possibly TRBD1 for D (5 bases). The CDR3 length is 15 residues. The ends were cut back, 4 bases at V and 3 bases at J, with 18 bases in the middle. The germline CDR1 and CDR2 sequences are DFQATT and SNEGSKA (reference sequence). The CDR3 DNA reads TGCAGTGCTATGGAAGCAGGGTGGGCCGACACTGAAGCTTTCTTT. It encodes CSAMEAGWADTEAFF.

The table lists this clonotype with many counts. The chain couples TRBV28 to TRBJ1-5, with D uncertain. The CDR3 sequence is 11 residues long. V lost 2 bases, J lost 11 bases, and 7 bases lay in between. Germline V gene sequence: CDR1 MDHEN, CDR2 SYDVKM. The CDR3 DNA reads TGTGCCAGCAGTTTAGTTGGGGCCCAGCATTTT. Amino acids: CASSLVGAQHF.

This clonotype was observed many times. This chain connects TRBV6-5 to TRBJ2-7; tentatively, D is TRBD1 (6 bases). The CDR3 is 12 amino acids. Germline V lookup: CDR1 MNHEY, CDR2 SVGAGI. Trimming pared 7 bases from V and 0 bases from J, leaving 7 bases between. The CDR3 loop is CASKGDSYEQYF. CDR3 nucleotides: TGTGCCAGCAAGGGGGACTCCTACGAGCAGTACTTC.

The V gene is TRBV7-9, the J gene TRBJ1-1; D not resolved. CDR1 and CDR2 from the germline V gene are SEHNR and FQNEAQ (reference sequence). The V end lost 7 bases, the J end lost 6 bases, and 9 bases lay between the germline ends. The CDR3 is made up of 11 amino acids. CDR3 loop: CASTITPEAFF. The CDR3, as DNA: TGTGCCAGCACCATAACCCCTGAAGCTTTCTTT.

This clonotype was seen many times. The genes are TRBV5-1 and TRBJ1-1; D is undetermined. Germline lookup yields CDR1 SGHRS and CDR2 YFSETQ. CDR3 length: 17 residues. Trimming stripped 0 bases from V and 2 bases from J, with 17 bases between. This chain's CDR3 is CASSLARSGGLNTEAFF. As DNA, the CDR3 is TGCGCCAGCAGCTTGGCCAGGAGCGGTGGGCTAAACACTGAAGCTTTCTTT.

This clonotype was seen many times. The chain couples TRBV27 to TRBJ2-2; D gene ambiguous. Germline CDR1 reads MNHEY; CDR2 reads SMNVEV (reference sequence). V dropped 3 bases and J dropped 5 bases, with 7 bases sitting between them. There are 13 residues in the CDR3. CDR3: CASSLSETGELFF. For the CDR3, the DNA is TGTGCCAGCAGTTTGTCCGAGACCGGGGAGCTGTTTTTT.

In its sample, this clonotype was seen many times. J is TRBJ2-7 and V is TRBV4-1; D not certain. V dropped 0 bases and J dropped 1 base, with 7 bases sitting between them. The CDR3 has 14 residues. The germline gives CDR1 MGHRA, CDR2 YSYEKL. The CDR3 sequence: CASSQDFRSYEQYF. The CDR3 DNA is TGCGCCAGCAGCCAAGATTTTCGATCCTACGAGCAGTACTTC.

The chain joins TRBV29-1 to TRBJ2-1; weak D call: TRBD2 (6 bases). Germline CDR1 is SQVTM and CDR2 is ANQGSEA. The V end lost 1 base, the J end lost 3 bases, and 13 bases lay between the germline ends. This CDR3 region has 15 residues. The CDR3 loop reads CSVEGGRDFYNEQFF. The CDR3 nucleotides are TGCAGCGTTGAAGGTGGCAGGGACTTCTACAATGAGCAGTTCTTC.

There are a few counts of this clonotype. This chain uses TRBV20-1 with TRBJ2-5; D remains unclear. The CDR3 runs 11 residues. Germline loops: CDR1 DFQATT, CDR2 SNEGSKA (reference sequence). V was clipped by 2 bases and J by 6 bases, with 7 bases between them. The CDR3 sequence: CSARPGQTQYF. CDR3 in DNA: TGCAGTGCTAGACCGGGCCAGACCCAGTACTTC.

Ten or more counts support this clonotype. The chain uses TRBV18 and TRBJ2-1; weak D call: TRBD2 (8 bases). Between the trimmed V and J ends, which lost 4 bases and 3 bases, there was a span of 28 bases. This CDR3 region has 20 residues. Germline V gives CDR1 KGHSH, CDR2 LQKENI. The CDR3 protein is CASSLPRTGPSGHNYNEQFF. The CDR3, as DNA: TGTGCCAGCTCACTACCCCGGACAGGCCCTAGCGGGCATAACTACAATGAGCAGTTCTTC.

This clonotype was found many times. Here the CDR3 DNA reads TGTGCCAGCAGCCAAGATTCCCAGGGGAGAAACACCATATATTTT. Translated, it gives CASSQDSQGRNTIYF. The chain recombines TRBV4-2 with TRBJ1-3; D might be TRBD1 (6 bases). The CDR3 has 15 residues. V dropped 0 bases and J dropped 5 bases, with 11 bases sitting between them. Germline V CDR1 and CDR2: LGHNA, YNFKEQ.

There are many counts of this clonotype. V usage is TRBV19 and J usage is TRBJ2-5; D tentatively reads TRBD1 or TRBD2 (5 bases each). Germline CDR1 and CDR2: LNHDA and SQIVND (reference sequence). The CDR3 has 14 amino acids. With 6 bases removed from V and 5 bases from J, the gap between germline ends came to 16 bases. CDR3 bases: TGTGCCAGTAGCAAATCCGGGGACGTGGAGACCCAGTACTTC. This encodes CASSKSGDVETQYF.

In this sample, this clonotype turned up many times. This chain connects TRBV19 to TRBJ2-3; 11 positions match TRBD1. The CDR3 is 13 residues long. J gave up 3 bases and V 11 bases, and 4 bases lay outside the gene matches. CDR1 LNHDA and CDR2 SQIVND come from the germline V gene (reference sequence). This CDR3 is CAGRDRGTDTQYF. CDR3 DNA sequence: TGTGCCGGAAGGGACAGGGGGACAGATACGCAGTATTTT.

There are many counts of this clonotype. The rearrangement uses TRBV15 and TRBJ1-5; 8 positions agree with TRBD1. In germline, CDR1 is LNHNV, CDR2 YYDKDF (reference sequence). Unmatched junction bases numbered 14, after V lost 6 bases and J lost 7 bases. CDR3 length: 16 amino acids. Written as DNA, the CDR3 is TGTGCCACCAGGGATAGAGGGGCAGGGGGCCGGCAGCCCCAGCATTTT. This sequence encodes CATRDRGAGGRQPQHF.

Concerning this clonotype: This may arise from a read error, as a much more abundant clone is one base away. The chain has TRBV11-2 and TRBJ2-2; D possibly uses TRBD1 or TRBD2 (5 bases each). The germline V gene has CDR1 SGHAT and CDR2 FQNNGV. This CDR3 is built from 15 residues. V was cut by 5 bases and J by 9 bases, with 19 bases left in between. The CDR3 region has the DNA TGTGCCAGCAGCAACGAGGGCCTGGGGACCAGGGAGCTGTTTTTT. This sequence encodes CASSNEGLGTRELFF.

The chain employs TRBV29-1 and TRBJ1-2; TRBD1 matches at 9 bases. CDR1 and CDR2 from the germline V gene are SQVTM and ANQGSEA. This CDR3 is 13 amino acids long. V shed 7 bases, J shed 0 bases, and the junction held 3 bases outside the gene matches. CDR3 loop: CSARTGANYGYTF. CDR3 DNA: TGCAGCGCCCGGACAGGGGCTAACTATGGCTACACCTTC.

This clonotype was observed at least ten times. The V call is TRBV20-1, the J call TRBJ2-3; D remains ambiguous. Germline CDR1 DFQATT, CDR2 SNEGSKA (reference sequence). The ends were cut back, 0 bases at V and 3 bases at J, with 16 bases in the middle. The CDR3 length is 16 residues. This chain's CDR3 is CSARDPGSGSTDTQYF. The CDR3 DNA reads TGCAGTGCTAGAGATCCGGGCTCTGGGTCAACAGATACGCAGTATTTT.